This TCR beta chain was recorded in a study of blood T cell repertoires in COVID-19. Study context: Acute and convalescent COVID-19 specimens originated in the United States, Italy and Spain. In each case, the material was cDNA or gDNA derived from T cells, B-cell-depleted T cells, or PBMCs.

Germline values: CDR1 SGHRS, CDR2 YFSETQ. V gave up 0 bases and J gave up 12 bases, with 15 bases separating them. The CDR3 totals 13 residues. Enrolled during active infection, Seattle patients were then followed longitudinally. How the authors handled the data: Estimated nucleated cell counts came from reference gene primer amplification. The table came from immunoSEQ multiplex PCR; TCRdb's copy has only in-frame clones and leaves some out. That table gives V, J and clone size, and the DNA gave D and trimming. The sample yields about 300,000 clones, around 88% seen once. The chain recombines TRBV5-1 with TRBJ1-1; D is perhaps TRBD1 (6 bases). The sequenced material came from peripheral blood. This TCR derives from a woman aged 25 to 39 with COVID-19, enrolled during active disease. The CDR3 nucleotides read TGCGCCAGCAGCTTGGACAGGACAGCCACTACTTTCTTT. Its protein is CASSLDRTATTFF.